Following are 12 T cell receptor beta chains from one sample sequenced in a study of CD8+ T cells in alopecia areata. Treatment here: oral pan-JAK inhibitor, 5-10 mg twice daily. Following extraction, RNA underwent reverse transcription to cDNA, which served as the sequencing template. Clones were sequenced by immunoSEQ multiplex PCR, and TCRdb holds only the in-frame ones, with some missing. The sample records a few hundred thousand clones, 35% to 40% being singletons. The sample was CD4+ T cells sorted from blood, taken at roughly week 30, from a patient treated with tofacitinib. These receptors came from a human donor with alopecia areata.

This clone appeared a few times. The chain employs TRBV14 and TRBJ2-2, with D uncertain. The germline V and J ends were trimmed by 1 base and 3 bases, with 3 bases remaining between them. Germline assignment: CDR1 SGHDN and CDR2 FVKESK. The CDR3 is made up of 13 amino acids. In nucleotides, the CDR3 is TGTGCCAGCAGCCAAGTAGACACCGGGGAGCTGTTTTTT. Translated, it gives CASSQVDTGELFF.

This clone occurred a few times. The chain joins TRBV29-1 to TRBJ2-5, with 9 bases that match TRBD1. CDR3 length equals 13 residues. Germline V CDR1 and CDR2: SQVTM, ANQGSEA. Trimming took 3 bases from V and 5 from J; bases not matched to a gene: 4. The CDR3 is CSVDGQGKETQYF. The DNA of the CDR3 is TGCAGCGTTGATGGACAGGGGAAGGAGACCCAGTACTTC.

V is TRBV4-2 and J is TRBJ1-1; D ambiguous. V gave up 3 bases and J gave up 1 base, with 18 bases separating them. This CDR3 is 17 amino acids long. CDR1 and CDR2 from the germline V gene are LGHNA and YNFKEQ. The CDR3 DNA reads TGTGCCAGCAGCCAGGATCACATTTTGGTAGGGAACACTGAAGCTTTCTTT. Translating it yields CASSQDHILVGNTEAFF.

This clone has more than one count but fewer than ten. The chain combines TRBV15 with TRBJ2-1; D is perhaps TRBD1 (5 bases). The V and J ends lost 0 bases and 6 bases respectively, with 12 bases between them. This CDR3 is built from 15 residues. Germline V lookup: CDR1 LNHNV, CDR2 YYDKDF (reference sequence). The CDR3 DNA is TGTGCCACCAGCAGAGATGGTGGGGCGTCCAATGAGCAGTTCTTC. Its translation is CATSRDGGASNEQFF.

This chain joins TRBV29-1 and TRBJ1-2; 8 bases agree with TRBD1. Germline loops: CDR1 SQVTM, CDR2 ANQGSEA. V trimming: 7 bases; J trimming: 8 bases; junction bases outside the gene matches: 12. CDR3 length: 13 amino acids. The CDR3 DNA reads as TGCAGCGCCTACCCCGGGACAGGAAAGGGCTACACCTTC. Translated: CSAYPGTGKGYTF.

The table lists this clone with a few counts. This CDR3 is CASSLGASGNQPQHF. The CDR3 region has the DNA TGTGCCAGCAGTCTAGGGGCGTCGGGCAATCAGCCCCAGCATTTT. The rearrangement uses TRBV6-1 and TRBJ1-5; tentative D call: TRBD1 (5 bases). Germline-derived CDR1 and CDR2 are MNHNS and SASEGT. The V end lost 5 bases, the J end lost 2 bases, and 13 bases lay between the germline ends. This CDR3 has 15 residues.

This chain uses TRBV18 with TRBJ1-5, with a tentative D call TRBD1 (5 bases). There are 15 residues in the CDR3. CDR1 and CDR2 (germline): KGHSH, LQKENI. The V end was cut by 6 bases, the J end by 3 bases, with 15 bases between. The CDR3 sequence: CASSLGRDYNQPQHF. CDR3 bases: TGTGCCAGCTCGCTTGGGAGGGACTACAATCAGCCCCAGCATTTT.

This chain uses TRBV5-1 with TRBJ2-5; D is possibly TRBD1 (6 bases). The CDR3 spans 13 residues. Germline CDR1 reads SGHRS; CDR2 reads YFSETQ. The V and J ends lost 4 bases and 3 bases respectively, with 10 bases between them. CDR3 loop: CASSPGQKETQYF. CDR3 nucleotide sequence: TGCGCCAGCAGCCCCGGACAGAAAGAGACCCAGTACTTC. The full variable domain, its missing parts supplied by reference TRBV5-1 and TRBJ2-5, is KAGVTQTPRYLIKTRGQQVTLSCSPISGHRSVSWYQQTPGQGLQFLFEYFSETQRNKGNFPGRFSGRQFSNSRSEMNVSTLELGDSALYLCASSPGQKETQYFGPGTRLLVL.

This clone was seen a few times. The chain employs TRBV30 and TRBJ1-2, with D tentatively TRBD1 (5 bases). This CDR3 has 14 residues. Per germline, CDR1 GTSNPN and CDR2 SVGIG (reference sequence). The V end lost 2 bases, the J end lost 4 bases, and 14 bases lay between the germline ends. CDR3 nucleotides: TGTGCCTGGAGTTCTTACCGGGACCTCTATGGCTACACCTTC. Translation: CAWSSYRDLYGYTF.

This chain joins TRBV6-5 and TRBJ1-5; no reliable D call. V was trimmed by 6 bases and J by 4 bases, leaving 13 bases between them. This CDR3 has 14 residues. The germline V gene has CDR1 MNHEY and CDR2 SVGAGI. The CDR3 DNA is TGTGCCAGCAGCCCCGGATCGACTAATCAGCCCCAGCATTTT. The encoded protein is CASSPGSTNQPQHF.

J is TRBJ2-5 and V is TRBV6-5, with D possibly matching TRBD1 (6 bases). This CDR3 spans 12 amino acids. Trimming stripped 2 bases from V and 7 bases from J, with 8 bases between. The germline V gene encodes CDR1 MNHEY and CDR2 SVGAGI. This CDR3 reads CASSYNRVTQYF. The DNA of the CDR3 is TGTGCCAGCAGTTACAACAGGGTGACCCAGTACTTC.

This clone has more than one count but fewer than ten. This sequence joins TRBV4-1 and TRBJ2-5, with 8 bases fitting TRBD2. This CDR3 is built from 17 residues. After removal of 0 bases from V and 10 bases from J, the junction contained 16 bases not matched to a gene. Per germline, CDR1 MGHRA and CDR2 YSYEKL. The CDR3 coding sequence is TGCGCCAGCAGCCAAGATTGGCCGGCAGCGGGAGCCACCTTCCAGTACTTC. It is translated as CASSQDWPAAGATFQYF.